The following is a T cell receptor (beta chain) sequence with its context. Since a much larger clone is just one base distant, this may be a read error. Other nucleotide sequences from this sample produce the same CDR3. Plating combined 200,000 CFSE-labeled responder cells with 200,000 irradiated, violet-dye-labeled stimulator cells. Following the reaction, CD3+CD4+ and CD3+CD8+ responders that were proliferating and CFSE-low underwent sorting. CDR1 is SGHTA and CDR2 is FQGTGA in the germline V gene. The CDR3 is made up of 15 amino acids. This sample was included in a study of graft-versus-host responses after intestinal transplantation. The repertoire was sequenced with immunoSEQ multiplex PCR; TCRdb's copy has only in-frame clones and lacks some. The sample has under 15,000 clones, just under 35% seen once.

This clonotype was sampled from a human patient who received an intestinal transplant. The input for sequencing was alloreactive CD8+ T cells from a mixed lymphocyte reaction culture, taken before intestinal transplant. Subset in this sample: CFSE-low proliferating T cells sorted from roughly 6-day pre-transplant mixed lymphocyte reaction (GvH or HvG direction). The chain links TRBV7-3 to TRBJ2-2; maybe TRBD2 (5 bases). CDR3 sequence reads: CASSSGPENTGELFF. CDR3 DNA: TGTGCCAGCAGCTCGGGCCCAGAGAACACCGGGGAACTGTTTTTT.